The source of this T cell receptor beta chain is a study of radiation and T cells in renal cell carcinoma. General study results and limits: From baseline, blood top tumor clonotypes peaked at 2 weeks post-radiation. Baseline intratumoral clonotype presence is unknown without pretreatment biopsies.

Specified time point: baseline pretreatment blood. Documented treatment: 15 Gy SBRT to primary tumor, nephrectomy 4 weeks later. After SBRT, blood was collected at 2 and 4 weeks, plus baseline. Clear cell pathology was present in this patient's renal cell carcinoma. Clones were read by immunoSEQ multiplex PCR, and TCRdb kept only the in-frame ones, dropping some. The table lists 95,000 or so clones, 70% to 90% of them singletons. Note on this clone: The antigen is undetermined.

This clonotype was obtained from a man in his fifties or sixties with renal cell carcinoma. Specimen: blood, collected from a patient whose treatment included radiotherapy and nephrectomy.

The DNA of the CDR3 is TGTGCCTGGAGTCCCCACGAACACAGCTCCTACGAGCAGTACTTC. It specifies CAWSPHEHSSYEQYF. V is TRBV30 and J is TRBJ2-7, with unresolved D. V gave up 2 bases and J gave up 0 bases, with 14 bases separating them. This CDR3 is 15 amino acids long. CDR1 is GTSNPN and CDR2 is SVGIG in the germline V gene (reference sequence).